These T cell receptor beta chains were read from a single sample in a study of cytomegalovirus exposure and HLA in healthy donors. This table comes from immunoSEQ multiplex PCR, and its TCRdb copy is limited to in-frame clones, with some not included. The table includes around 120,000 clones, roughly 80% detected once. Specimen: PBMCs. Every receptor here comes from a boy younger than 18 in good health and CMV-seronegative. The CDR3 runs from the conserved cysteine through the conserved F or W. Fields, in order: D gene, V gene, J gene, clone size, CDR3 protein, CDR3 DNA. D genes are given only for firm matches. Rows may omit the clone size; those that give it use once, few, many or a size class.

d_call: -; v_call: TRBV19; j_call: TRBJ1-5; clone_size: -; cdr3_aa: CASTARAARSNQPQHF; cdr3_nt: TGTGCCAGTACCGCCAGAGCGGCTCGTAGCAATCAGCCCCAGCATTTT
d_call: -; v_call: TRBV5-5; j_call: TRBJ1-5; clone_size: few; cdr3_aa: CASSALAGSNQPQHF; cdr3_nt: TGTGCCAGCAGCGCTTTGGCAGGTAGCAATCAGCCCCAGCATTTT
d_call: -; v_call: TRBV27; j_call: TRBJ2-3; clone_size: -; cdr3_aa: CASSSQGADTQYF; cdr3_nt: TGTGCCAGCAGTTCGCAAGGGGCAGATACGCAGTATTTT
d_call: TRBD2; v_call: TRBV6-1; j_call: TRBJ2-2; clone_size: -; cdr3_aa: CASRTLAGGTGELFF; cdr3_nt: TGTGCCAGCAGAACACTAGCGGGAGGCACCGGGGAGCTGTTTTTT
d_call: TRBD1; v_call: TRBV27; j_call: TRBJ1-4; clone_size: -; cdr3_aa: CASSLQGALGGKLFF; cdr3_nt: TGTGCCAGCAGCTTACAGGGGGCGCTTGGTGGAAAACTGTTTTTT
d_call: TRBD2; v_call: TRBV5-1; j_call: TRBJ2-1; clone_size: -; cdr3_aa: CASSLGASGSNEQFF; cdr3_nt: TGCGCCAGCAGCTTGGGTGCTAGCGGGAGCAATGAGCAGTTCTTC
d_call: -; v_call: TRBV9; j_call: TRBJ2-1; clone_size: -; cdr3_aa: CASSVEVGSSYNEQFF; cdr3_nt: TGTGCCAGCAGCGTAGAAGTGGGGAGCTCCTACAATGAGCAGTTCTTC
d_call: -; v_call: TRBV7-7; j_call: TRBJ2-7; clone_size: -; cdr3_aa: CASSLEAGASYEQYF; cdr3_nt: TGTGCCAGCAGCTTAGAGGCGGGGGCTTCCTACGAGCAGTACTTC
d_call: TRBD1; v_call: TRBV29-1; j_call: TRBJ2-7; clone_size: -; cdr3_aa: CSVPGQGVYEQYF; cdr3_nt: TGCAGCGTTCCGGGACAGGGTGTTTACGAGCAGTACTTC
d_call: TRBD2; v_call: TRBV4-1; j_call: TRBJ2-3; clone_size: -; cdr3_aa: CASSQAGLGADTQYF; cdr3_nt: TGCGCCAGCAGCCAAGCGGGACTAGGGGCCGATACGCAGTATTTT
d_call: TRBD2; v_call: TRBV14; j_call: TRBJ2-1; clone_size: -; cdr3_aa: CASSRAGDRNEQFF; cdr3_nt: TGTGCCAGCAGCCGCGCGGGAGATCGCAATGAGCAGTTCTTC
d_call: TRBD1; v_call: TRBV12-5; j_call: TRBJ2-7; clone_size: -; cdr3_aa: CASGHRTGAYEQYF; cdr3_nt: TGTGCTAGTGGCCATCGGACAGGAGCCTACGAGCAGTACTTC
d_call: TRBD2; v_call: TRBV9; j_call: TRBJ2-1; clone_size: once; cdr3_aa: CASSVAGTSGSSYNEQFF; cdr3_nt: TGTGCCAGCAGCGTAGCCGGGACTAGCGGAAGCTCCTACAATGAGCAGTTCTTC
d_call: -; v_call: TRBV5-4; j_call: TRBJ2-3; clone_size: -; cdr3_aa: CASSLGGFTDTQYF; cdr3_nt: TGTGCCAGCAGCTTGGGCGGGTTCACAGATACGCAGTATTTT
d_call: -; v_call: TRBV2; j_call: TRBJ2-7; clone_size: -; cdr3_aa: CASSEAVFGSTYEQYF; cdr3_nt: TGTGCCAGCAGTGAAGCCGTGTTCGGGAGTACCTACGAGCAGTACTTC
d_call: -; v_call: TRBV6-4; j_call: TRBJ2-1; clone_size: -; cdr3_aa: CASSADNSYNEQFF; cdr3_nt: TGTGCCAGCAGTGCGGACAACTCGTACAATGAGCAGTTCTTC
d_call: -; v_call: TRBV5-1; j_call: TRBJ2-7; clone_size: -; cdr3_aa: CASTTAGSHEQYF; cdr3_nt: TGCGCCAGCACCACTGCTGGGAGCCACGAGCAGTACTTC
d_call: TRBD1; v_call: TRBV9; j_call: TRBJ1-2; clone_size: -; cdr3_aa: CASSVRGGDGYTF; cdr3_nt: TGTGCCAGCAGCGTTCGAGGGGGCGATGGCTACACCTTC
d_call: TRBD1; v_call: TRBV6-5; j_call: TRBJ1-2; clone_size: -; cdr3_aa: CASNRQGLRYGYTF; cdr3_nt: TGTGCCAGCAACAGACAGGGCCTCCGCTATGGCTACACCTTC
d_call: -; v_call: TRBV5-4; j_call: TRBJ2-2; clone_size: -; cdr3_aa: CASSFAPGTRSPGELFF; cdr3_nt: TGTGCCAGCAGCTTTGCGCCCGGGACTCGTTCCCCCGGGGAGCTGTTTTTT
d_call: -; v_call: TRBV7-2; j_call: TRBJ2-3; clone_size: -; cdr3_aa: CASSPGVQFRTDTQYF; cdr3_nt: TGTGCCAGCAGCCCAGGGGTACAGTTCCGCACAGATACGCAGTATTTT
d_call: -; v_call: TRBV6-1; j_call: TRBJ2-4; clone_size: -; cdr3_aa: CASSEVKQTKNIQYF; cdr3_nt: TGTGCCAGCAGTGAAGTCAAACAGACCAAAAACATTCAGTACTTC
d_call: TRBD2; v_call: TRBV19; j_call: TRBJ2-7; clone_size: few; cdr3_aa: CASSIGAGLAGVEQYF; cdr3_nt: TGTGCCAGTAGTATAGGAGCGGGACTAGCGGGAGTGGAGCAGTACTTC
d_call: TRBD2; v_call: TRBV30; j_call: TRBJ2-7; clone_size: -; cdr3_aa: CAWSGLLAGGSEQYF; cdr3_nt: TGTGCCTGGAGTGGGCTACTAGCGGGAGGGAGCGAGCAGTACTTC
d_call: -; v_call: TRBV30; j_call: TRBJ2-7; clone_size: -; cdr3_aa: CAWRKLAGLSYEQYF; cdr3_nt: TGTGCCTGGAGAAAATTGGCAGGATTATCCTACGAGCAGTACTTC
d_call: -; v_call: TRBV4-3; j_call: TRBJ1-2; clone_size: few; cdr3_aa: CASSRSEGSGYTF; cdr3_nt: TGCGCCAGCAGCCGCTCGGAGGGTAGTGGCTACACCTTC
d_call: TRBD1; v_call: TRBV6-5; j_call: TRBJ1-5; clone_size: -; cdr3_aa: CASTKTGGGQPQHF; cdr3_nt: TGTGCCAGCACCAAAACAGGGGGGGGTCAGCCCCAGCATTTT
d_call: -; v_call: TRBV6-5; j_call: TRBJ2-5; clone_size: -; cdr3_aa: CASSYVTGYETQYF; cdr3_nt: TGTGCCAGCAGTTACGTAACGGGTTACGAGACCCAGTACTTC
d_call: -; v_call: TRBV6-5; j_call: TRBJ2-5; clone_size: -; cdr3_aa: CASSYQGEKETQYF; cdr3_nt: TGTGCCAGCAGTTACCAGGGTGAGAAAGAGACCCAGTACTTC
d_call: -; v_call: TRBV6-4; j_call: TRBJ2-2; clone_size: few; cdr3_aa: CASSDGQSTGELFF; cdr3_nt: TGTGCCAGCAGTGACGGACAGAGCACCGGGGAGCTGTTTTTT
d_call: -; v_call: TRBV5-4; j_call: TRBJ2-1; clone_size: -; cdr3_aa: CASSPPGGREQFF; cdr3_nt: TGTGCCAGCAGCCCGCCAGGGGGGCGGGAGCAGTTCTTC
d_call: -; v_call: TRBV11-3; j_call: TRBJ1-3; clone_size: -; cdr3_aa: CASSFSSGNTIYF; cdr3_nt: TGTGCCAGCAGCTTTAGCTCTGGAAACACCATATATTTT
d_call: -; v_call: TRBV27; j_call: TRBJ1-4; clone_size: -; cdr3_aa: CASSLLKQTVTDEKLFF; cdr3_nt: TGTGCCAGCAGTTTATTGAAACAGACAGTAACTGACGAAAAACTGTTTTTT
d_call: -; v_call: TRBV7-9; j_call: TRBJ1-5; clone_size: -; cdr3_aa: CSSSLVLDQPQHF; cdr3_nt: TGTTCCAGCAGCCTCGTACTTGATCAGCCCCAGCATTTT
d_call: -; v_call: TRBV5-6; j_call: TRBJ2-1; clone_size: -; cdr3_aa: CASSYGRTGRLYNEQFF; cdr3_nt: TGTGCCAGCAGCTATGGACGCACAGGCCGCCTCTACAATGAGCAGTTCTTC
d_call: -; v_call: TRBV4-3; j_call: TRBJ1-1; clone_size: few; cdr3_aa: CASSRRFGEKAFF; cdr3_nt: TGCGCCAGCAGCCGGCGGTTCGGGGAGAAAGCTTTCTTT
d_call: -; v_call: TRBV7-8; j_call: TRBJ1-4; clone_size: once; cdr3_aa: CASRRGDEKLFF; cdr3_nt: TGTGCCAGCCGACGCGGGGACGAAAAACTGTTTTTT
d_call: -; v_call: TRBV9; j_call: TRBJ2-7; clone_size: -; cdr3_aa: CASSAGHNPYEQYF; cdr3_nt: TGTGCCAGCAGCGCGGGACACAACCCCTACGAGCAGTACTTC
d_call: -; v_call: TRBV28; j_call: TRBJ2-2; clone_size: -; cdr3_aa: CASRDSDFTGELFF; cdr3_nt: TGTGCCAGCAGGGACAGCGACTTCACCGGGGAGCTGTTTTTT
d_call: -; v_call: TRBV13; j_call: TRBJ2-1; clone_size: -; cdr3_aa: CASSLLQRSLSHNEQFF; cdr3_nt: TGTGCCAGCAGCTTACTCCAGCGGAGCCTTTCCCACAATGAGCAGTTCTTC
d_call: TRBD2; v_call: TRBV5-1; j_call: TRBJ2-3; clone_size: once; cdr3_aa: CASSSPGLAGFTDTQYF; cdr3_nt: TGCGCCAGCAGCTCCCCGGGACTAGCGGGATTCACAGATACGCAGTATTTT
d_call: -; v_call: TRBV29-1; j_call: TRBJ2-3; clone_size: -; cdr3_aa: CSVEGGRTPTDTQYF; cdr3_nt: TGCAGCGTTGAAGGGGGCAGAACGCCCACAGATACGCAGTATTTT
d_call: TRBD2; v_call: TRBV7-2; j_call: TRBJ2-3; clone_size: -; cdr3_aa: CASSSGGDTQYF; cdr3_nt: TGTGCCAGCAGCTCGGGGGGGGATACGCAGTATTTT
d_call: -; v_call: TRBV27; j_call: TRBJ2-3; clone_size: -; cdr3_aa: CASNPLDKFSDTQYF; cdr3_nt: TGTGCCAGCAACCCCCTGGACAAGTTTTCAGATACGCAGTATTTT
d_call: TRBD1; v_call: TRBV6-1; j_call: TRBJ1-4; clone_size: -; cdr3_aa: CASSDRTGGNEKLFF; cdr3_nt: TGTGCCAGCAGTGACCGGACAGGGGGTAATGAAAAACTGTTTTTT
d_call: TRBD1; v_call: TRBV2; j_call: TRBJ1-4; clone_size: few; cdr3_aa: CASSRGGQGDEKLFF; cdr3_nt: TGTGCCAGCAGTAGAGGGGGACAGGGGGATGAAAAACTGTTTTTT
d_call: -; v_call: TRBV7-9; j_call: TRBJ2-1; clone_size: -; cdr3_aa: CASSLQIGGALFF; cdr3_nt: TGTGCCAGCAGCCTCCAAATCGGGGGAGCCCTGTTCTTC
d_call: TRBD2; v_call: TRBV4-1; j_call: TRBJ2-2; clone_size: -; cdr3_aa: CASSQAIAGVGTGELFF; cdr3_nt: TGCGCCAGCAGCCAAGCAATAGCGGGAGTCGGCACCGGGGAGCTGTTTTTT
d_call: -; v_call: TRBV9; j_call: TRBJ2-3; clone_size: -; cdr3_aa: CASSAGPTDTQYF; cdr3_nt: TGTGCCAGCAGCGCAGGGCCAACGGATACGCAGTATTTT
d_call: TRBD2; v_call: TRBV10-3; j_call: TRBJ2-7; clone_size: -; cdr3_aa: CATTRLASDYEQYF; cdr3_nt: TGTGCCACCACCAGACTAGCGAGTGACTACGAGCAGTACTTC
d_call: TRBD1; v_call: TRBV5-6; j_call: TRBJ2-7; clone_size: once; cdr3_aa: CASSDGTGSEQYF; cdr3_nt: TGTGCCAGCAGCGACGGGACAGGAAGCGAGCAGTACTTC
d_call: TRBD1; v_call: TRBV5-5; j_call: TRBJ2-3; clone_size: -; cdr3_aa: CASSTRQGPDTQYF; cdr3_nt: TGTGCCAGCAGCACGCGACAGGGGCCAGATACGCAGTATTTT
d_call: -; v_call: TRBV27; j_call: TRBJ2-5; clone_size: -; cdr3_aa: CASSLEDSPGEQYF; cdr3_nt: TGTGCCAGCAGTTTAGAGGACTCCCCGGGGGAGCAGTACTTC
d_call: TRBD1; v_call: TRBV5-4; j_call: TRBJ2-7; clone_size: -; cdr3_aa: CASSLAQDRGGSYEQYF; cdr3_nt: TGTGCCAGCAGCTTGGCCCAAGACAGGGGGGGCTCCTACGAGCAGTACTTC
d_call: -; v_call: TRBV29-1; j_call: TRBJ2-6; clone_size: -; cdr3_aa: CSVRSGANVLTF; cdr3_nt: TGCAGCGTTCGCTCTGGGGCCAACGTCCTGACTTTC
d_call: -; v_call: TRBV5-1; j_call: TRBJ2-7; clone_size: -; cdr3_aa: CASSRLTGEADEQYF; cdr3_nt: TGCGCCAGCAGCCGACTAACGGGGGAAGCGGACGAGCAGTACTTC
d_call: TRBD1; v_call: TRBV19; j_call: TRBJ2-2; clone_size: -; cdr3_aa: CASSVSETGWTGELFF; cdr3_nt: TGTGCCAGTAGTGTGTCCGAGACAGGGTGGACCGGGGAGCTGTTTTTT